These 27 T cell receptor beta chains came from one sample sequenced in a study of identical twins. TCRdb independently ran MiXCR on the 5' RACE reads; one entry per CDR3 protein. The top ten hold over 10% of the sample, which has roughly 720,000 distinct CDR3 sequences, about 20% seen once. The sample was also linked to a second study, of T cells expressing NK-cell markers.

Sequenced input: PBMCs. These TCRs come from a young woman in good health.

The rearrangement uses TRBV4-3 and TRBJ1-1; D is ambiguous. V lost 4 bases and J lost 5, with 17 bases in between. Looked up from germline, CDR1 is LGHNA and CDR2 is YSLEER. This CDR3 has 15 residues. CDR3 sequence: CASSPGEASWTEAFF. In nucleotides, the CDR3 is TGCGCCAGCAGCCCCGGAGAAGCTTCCTGGACTGAAGCTTTCTTT.

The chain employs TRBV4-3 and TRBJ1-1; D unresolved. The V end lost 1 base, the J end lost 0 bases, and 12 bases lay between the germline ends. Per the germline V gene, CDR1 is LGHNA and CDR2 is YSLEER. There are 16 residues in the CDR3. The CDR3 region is CASSQVVGSLNTEAFF. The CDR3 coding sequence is TGCGCCAGCAGCCAAGTTGTGGGCAGCTTGAACACTGAAGCTTTCTTT.

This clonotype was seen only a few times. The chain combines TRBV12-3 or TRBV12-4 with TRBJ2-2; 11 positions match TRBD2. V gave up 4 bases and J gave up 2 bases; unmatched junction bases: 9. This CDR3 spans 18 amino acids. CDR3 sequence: CASSSSLLAGGNTGELFF. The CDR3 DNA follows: TGTGCCAGCAGTTCGTCCCTGCTAGCGGGGGGAAACACCGGGGAGCTGTTTTTT.

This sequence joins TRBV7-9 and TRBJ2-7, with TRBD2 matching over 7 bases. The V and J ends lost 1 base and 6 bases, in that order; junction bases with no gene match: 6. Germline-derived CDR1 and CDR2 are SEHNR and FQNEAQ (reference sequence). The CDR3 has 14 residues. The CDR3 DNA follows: TGTGCCAGCAGCTTAGGGGGAGGGGTCGGCGAGCAGTACTTC. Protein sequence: CASSLGGGVGEQYF.

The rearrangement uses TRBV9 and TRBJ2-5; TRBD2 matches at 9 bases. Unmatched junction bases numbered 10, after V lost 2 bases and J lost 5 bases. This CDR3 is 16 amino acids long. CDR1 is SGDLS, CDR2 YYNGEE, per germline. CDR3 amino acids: CASSVLAGSPSETQYF. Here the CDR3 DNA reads TGTGCCAGCAGCGTCCTAGCGGGGAGTCCCTCGGAGACCCAGTACTTC.

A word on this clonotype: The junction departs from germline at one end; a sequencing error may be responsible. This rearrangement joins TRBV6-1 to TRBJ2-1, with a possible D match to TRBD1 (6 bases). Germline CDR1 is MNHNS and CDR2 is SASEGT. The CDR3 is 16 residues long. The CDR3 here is CASIPGHQVAMDEQLF. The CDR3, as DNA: TGTGCCAGCATACCGGGACACCAAGTCGCGATGGATGAGCAGCTCTTC.

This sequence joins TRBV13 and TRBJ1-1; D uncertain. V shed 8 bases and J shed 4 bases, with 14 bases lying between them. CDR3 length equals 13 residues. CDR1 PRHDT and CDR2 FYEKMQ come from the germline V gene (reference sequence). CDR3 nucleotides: TGTGCCAGCGGGGTGGTTTACGGCACTGAAGCTTTCTTT. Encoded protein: CASGVVYGTEAFF.

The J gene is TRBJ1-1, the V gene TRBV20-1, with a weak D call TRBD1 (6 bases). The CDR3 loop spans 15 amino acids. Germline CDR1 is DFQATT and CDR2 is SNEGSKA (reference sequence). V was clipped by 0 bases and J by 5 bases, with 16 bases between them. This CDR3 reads CSARDTARGRTEAFF. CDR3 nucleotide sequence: TGCAGTGCTAGAGATACAGCCAGGGGAAGGACTGAAGCTTTCTTT.

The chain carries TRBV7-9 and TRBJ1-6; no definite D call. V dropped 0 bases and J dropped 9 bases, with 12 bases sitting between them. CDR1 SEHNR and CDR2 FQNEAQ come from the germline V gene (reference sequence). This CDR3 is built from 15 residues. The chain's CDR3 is CASSLAPGLPSPLHF. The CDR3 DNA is TGTGCCAGCAGCTTAGCGCCAGGCCTTCCTTCACCCCTCCACTTT.

This chain's CDR3 is CASSALTYNEQFF. CDR3 nucleotide sequence: TGTGCCAGCAGCGCGCTTACCTACAATGAGCAGTTCTTC. This chain uses TRBV11-2 with TRBJ2-1; D remains ambiguous. Trimming left V 5 bases short and J 2 bases short, with 7 bases between. CDR3 length equals 13 residues. In germline, CDR1 is SGHAT, CDR2 FQNNGV.

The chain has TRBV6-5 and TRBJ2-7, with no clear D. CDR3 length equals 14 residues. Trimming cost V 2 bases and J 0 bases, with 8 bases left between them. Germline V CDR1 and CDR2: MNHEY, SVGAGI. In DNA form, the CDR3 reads TGTGCCAGCAGTTACGCCCTGAGCTCCTACGAGCAGTACTTC. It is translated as CASSYALSSYEQYF.

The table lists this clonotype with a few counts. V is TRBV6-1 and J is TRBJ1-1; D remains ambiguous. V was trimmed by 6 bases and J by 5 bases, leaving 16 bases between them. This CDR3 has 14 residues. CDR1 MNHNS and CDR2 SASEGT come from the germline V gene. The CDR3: CASSKTRQRTEAFF. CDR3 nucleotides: TGTGCCAGCAGCAAGACTAGACAAAGGACTGAAGCTTTCTTT.

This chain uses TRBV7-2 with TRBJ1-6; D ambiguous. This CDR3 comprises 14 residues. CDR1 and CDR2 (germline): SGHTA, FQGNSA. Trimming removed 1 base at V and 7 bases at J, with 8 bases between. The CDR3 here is CASSLELGNSPLHF. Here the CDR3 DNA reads TGTGCCAGCAGCTTAGAACTGGGGAATTCACCCCTCCACTTT.

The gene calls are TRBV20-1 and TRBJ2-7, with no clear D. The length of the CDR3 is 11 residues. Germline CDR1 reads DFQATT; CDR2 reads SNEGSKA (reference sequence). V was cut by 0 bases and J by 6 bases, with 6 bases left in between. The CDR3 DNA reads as TGCAGTGCTAGAGAGTACACCGAGCAGTACTTC. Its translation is CSAREYTEQYF.

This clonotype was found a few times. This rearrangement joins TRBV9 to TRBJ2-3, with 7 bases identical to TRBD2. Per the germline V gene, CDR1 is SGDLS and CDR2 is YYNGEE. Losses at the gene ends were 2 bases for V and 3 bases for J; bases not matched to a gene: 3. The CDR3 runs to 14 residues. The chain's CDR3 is CASSVHGGTDTQYF. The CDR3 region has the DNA TGTGCCAGCAGCGTCCACGGGGGGACAGATACGCAGTATTTT.

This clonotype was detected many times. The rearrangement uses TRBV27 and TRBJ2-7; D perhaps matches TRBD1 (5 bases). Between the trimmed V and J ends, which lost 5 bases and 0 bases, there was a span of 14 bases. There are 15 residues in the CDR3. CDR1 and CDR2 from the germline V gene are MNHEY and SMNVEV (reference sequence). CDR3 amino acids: CASSPGHWSSYEQYF. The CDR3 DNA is TGTGCCAGCAGTCCTGGACACTGGAGCTCCTACGAGCAGTACTTC.

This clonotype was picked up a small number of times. The CDR3 bases are TGTGCCAGCAGTTATAGCAGGGCACCTGGAAACACCATATATTTT. Its translation is CASSYSRAPGNTIYF. The gene calls are TRBV6-5 and TRBJ1-3, with D possibly TRBD1 on 5 matching bases. Germline V gene lookup returns CDR1 MNHEY and CDR2 SVGAGI. The CDR3 spans 15 residues. Trimming removed 3 bases at V and 2 bases at J, with 11 bases between.

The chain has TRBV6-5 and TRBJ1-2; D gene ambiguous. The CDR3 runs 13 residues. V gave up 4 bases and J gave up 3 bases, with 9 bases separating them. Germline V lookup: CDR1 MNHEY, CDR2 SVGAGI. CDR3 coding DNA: TGTGCCAGCAGTTCCCGGGCCTACTATGGCTACACCTTC. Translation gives CASSSRAYYGYTF.

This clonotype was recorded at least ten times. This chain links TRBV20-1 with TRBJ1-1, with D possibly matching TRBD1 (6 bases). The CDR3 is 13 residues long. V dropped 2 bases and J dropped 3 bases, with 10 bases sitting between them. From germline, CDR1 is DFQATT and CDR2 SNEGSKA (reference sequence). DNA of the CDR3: TGCAGTGCTAGATCCGGACAGTACACTGAAGCTTTCTTT. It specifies CSARSGQYTEAFF.

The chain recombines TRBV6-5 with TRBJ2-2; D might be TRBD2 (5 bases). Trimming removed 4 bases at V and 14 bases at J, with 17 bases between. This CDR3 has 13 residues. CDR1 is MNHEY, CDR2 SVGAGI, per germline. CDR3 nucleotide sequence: TGTGCCAGCAGTTCCAGTCCGGGGTATTCCCTGTTTTTT. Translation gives CASSSSPGYSLFF.

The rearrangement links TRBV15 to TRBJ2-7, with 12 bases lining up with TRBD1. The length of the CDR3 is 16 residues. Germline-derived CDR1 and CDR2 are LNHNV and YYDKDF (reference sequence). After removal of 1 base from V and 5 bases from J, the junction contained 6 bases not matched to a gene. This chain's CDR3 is CATSRVGTGGIDEQYF. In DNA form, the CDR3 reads TGTGCCACCAGCAGAGTGGGGACAGGGGGCATCGACGAGCAGTACTTC. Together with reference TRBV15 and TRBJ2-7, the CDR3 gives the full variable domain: DAMVIQNPRYQVTQFGKPVTLSCSQTLNHNVMYWYQQKSSQAPKLLFHYYDKDFNNEADTPDNFQSRRPNTSFCFLDIRSPGLGDTAMYLCATSRVGTGGIDEQYFGPGTRLTVT.

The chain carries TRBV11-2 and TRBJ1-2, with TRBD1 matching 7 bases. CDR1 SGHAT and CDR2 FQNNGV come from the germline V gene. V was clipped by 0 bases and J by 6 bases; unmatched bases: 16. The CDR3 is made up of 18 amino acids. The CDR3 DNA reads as TGTGCCAGCAGCTTAGATATGACAGGGCAAAGAACTATAAATGGCTACACCTTC. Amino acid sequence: CASSLDMTGQRTINGYTF.

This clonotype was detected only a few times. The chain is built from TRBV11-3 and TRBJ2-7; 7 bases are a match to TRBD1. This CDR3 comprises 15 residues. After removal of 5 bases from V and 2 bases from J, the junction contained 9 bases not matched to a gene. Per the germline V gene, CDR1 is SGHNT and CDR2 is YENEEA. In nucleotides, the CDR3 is TGTGCCAGCAGCCTACGACAGGGTACCACCTACGAGCAGTACTTC. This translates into CASSLRQGTTYEQYF.

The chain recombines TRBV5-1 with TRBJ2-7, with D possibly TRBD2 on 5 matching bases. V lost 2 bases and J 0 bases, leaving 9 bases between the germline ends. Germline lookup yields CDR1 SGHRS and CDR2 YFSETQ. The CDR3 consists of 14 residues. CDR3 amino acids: CASSFVDFSYEQYF. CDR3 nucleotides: TGCGCCAGCAGCTTTGTGGACTTCTCCTACGAGCAGTACTTC.

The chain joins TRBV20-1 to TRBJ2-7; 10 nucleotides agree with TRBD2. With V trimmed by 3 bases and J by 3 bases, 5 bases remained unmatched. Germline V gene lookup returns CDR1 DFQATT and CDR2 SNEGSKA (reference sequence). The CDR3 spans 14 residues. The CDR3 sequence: CSASRLAGDYEQYF. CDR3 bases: TGCAGTGCTAGTAGGCTAGCGGGGGACTACGAGCAGTACTTC.

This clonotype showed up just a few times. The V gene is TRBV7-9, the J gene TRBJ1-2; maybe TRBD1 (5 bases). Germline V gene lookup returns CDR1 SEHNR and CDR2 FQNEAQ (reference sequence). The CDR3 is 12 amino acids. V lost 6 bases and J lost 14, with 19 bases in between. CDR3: CASRDVGGLETF. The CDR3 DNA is TGTGCCAGCAGGGACGTGGGGGGACTTGAAACCTTC. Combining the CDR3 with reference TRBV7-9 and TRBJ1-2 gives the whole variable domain DTGVSQNPRHKITKRGQNVTFRCDPISEHNRLYWYRQTLGQGPEFLTYFQNEAQLEKSRLLSDRFSAERPKGSFSTLEIQRTEQGDSAMYLCASRDVGGLETFGSGTRLTVV.

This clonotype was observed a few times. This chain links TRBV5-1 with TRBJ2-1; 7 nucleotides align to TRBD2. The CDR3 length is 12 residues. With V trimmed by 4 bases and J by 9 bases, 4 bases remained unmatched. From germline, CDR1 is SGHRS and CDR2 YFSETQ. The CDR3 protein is CASSPGGVEQFF. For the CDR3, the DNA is TGCGCCAGCAGCCCGGGAGGAGTTGAGCAGTTCTTC.